This T cell receptor beta chain comes out of a study of post-analysis software for immune sequencing data. The wider study: The patients showed relapsing-remitting, secondary progressive and progressive-relapsing multiple sclerosis courses. Notes on the study in general: There was significantly lower normalized Chao1 diversity in multiple sclerosis patients than in controls. Roughly five TRBV segments, including TRBV5-6, TRBV5-1 and TRBV20-1, were more frequent in patients than controls.

This clonotype was seen a few times. Its antigen remains unidentified. The germline V gene has CDR1 SGHVS and CDR2 FQNEAQ. V was trimmed by 5 bases and J by 0 bases, leaving 16 bases between them. CDR3 length equals 16 residues. Unique molecular identifiers had been added to the TCR beta cDNA libraries. Hundreds of thousands of cDNA molecules were obtained from roughly 0.93 to 9.6 million T cells. In TCRdb, the PCR reads were re-called with MiXCR into one record per CDR3 protein. Here the sample spans approximately 770,000 distinct CDR3 sequences, around 45% being singletons. The gene calls are TRBV7-8 and TRBJ2-5, with D perhaps matching TRBD2 (5 bases). The TCR sequence derives from a girl aged 5-17 years with multiple sclerosis. Sequenced material: blood. CDR3 sequence (DNA): TGTGCCAGCAGCCACAGCGAGGGATTGTACCAAGAGACCCAGTACTTC. This gives the protein CASSHSEGLYQETQYF.